Following are 29 T cell receptor beta chains from one sample sequenced in a study of T cell responses to AZD1222 COVID-19 vaccine. Libraries were prepared by immunoSEQ multiplex PCR; TCRdb keeps only in-frame clonotypes and omits some of them. The table has 150,000 to 250,000 clones, 90% to 95% seen once. Material: peripheral blood, obtained 28 days after the second AZD1222 dose. The receptors here all came from an adult who received the AZD1222 COVID-19 vaccine.

The chain employs TRBV5-1 and TRBJ2-2; 7 positions agree with TRBD1. Germline loops: CDR1 SGHRS, CDR2 YFSETQ. V lost 4 bases to trimming and J lost 1 base; unmatched junction nucleotides: 4. The CDR3 totals 15 residues. The chain's CDR3 is CASSPGTVNTGELFF. Written as DNA, the CDR3 is TGCGCCAGCAGCCCGGGGACAGTGAACACCGGGGAGCTGTTTTTT.

A single count supports this clone. This chain connects TRBV4-1 to TRBJ1-6; D uncertain. Germline assignment: CDR1 MGHRA and CDR2 YSYEKL. The CDR3 runs to 15 residues. Trimming stripped 1 base from V and 7 bases from J, with 11 bases between. The CDR3 nucleotides are TGCGCCAGCAGCCAAGGTTGGCAGATAAATTCACCCCTCCACTTT. It codes for CASSQGWQINSPLHF.

This sequence joins TRBV6-5 and TRBJ2-7; 8 nucleotides match TRBD1. Germline assignment: CDR1 MNHEY and CDR2 SVGAGI. The ends lost 1 base at V and 4 bases at J; junction bases unmatched: 6. This CDR3 contains 15 residues. The DNA for the CDR3 is TGTGCCAGCAGTTACTTAATCCAGGGGGCATACGAGCAGTACTTC. Translation gives CASSYLIQGAYEQYF.

This clone was detected only once. The chain couples TRBV2 to TRBJ1-1; D remains unclear. Trimming took 6 bases from V and 1 from J, leaving 6 bases between them. CDR1 is SNHLY and CDR2 is FYNNEI in the germline V gene. This CDR3 is built from 12 residues. The CDR3 reads CASRYSNTEAFF. CDR3 nucleotides: TGTGCCAGCAGGTACTCGAACACTGAAGCTTTCTTT. Complete variable domain (other parts from reference TRBV2 and TRBJ1-1): EPEVTQTPSHQVTQMGQEVILRCVPISNHLYFYWYRQILGQKVEFLVSFYNNEISEKSEIFDDQFSVERPDGSNFTLKIRSTKLEDSAMYFCASRYSNTEAFFGQGTRLTVV.

This chain joins TRBV7-3 and TRBJ1-1; no clear D. The ends were cut back, 3 bases at V and 0 bases at J, with 8 bases in the middle. The length of the CDR3 is 14 residues. From germline, CDR1 is SGHTA and CDR2 FQGTGA. The CDR3 coding sequence is TGTGCCAGCAGCTTTGGCGGCATGAACACTGAAGCTTTCTTT. The encoded protein is CASSFGGMNTEAFF.

The rearrangement uses TRBV7-6 and TRBJ1-1; 7 nucleotides line up with TRBD1. The V gene end was trimmed by 3 bases and the J gene end by 5 bases; junction bases not matched to a gene: 6. The CDR3 spans 14 residues. Germline CDR1 is SGHVS and CDR2 is FNYEAQ. The CDR3: CASSFTTGRTEAFF. Written as DNA, the CDR3 is TGTGCCAGCAGCTTCACGACAGGGCGGACTGAAGCTTTCTTT.

The gene calls are TRBV7-2 and TRBJ2-1; 10 nucleotides match TRBD1. CDR3 size: 16 residues. In germline, CDR1 is SGHTA, CDR2 FQGNSA. V dropped 6 bases and J dropped 7; count of bases not matched to a gene: 12. CDR3: CASRPGGQGYWNEQFF. CDR3 nucleotide sequence: TGTGCCAGCAGACCCGGGGGACAGGGGTATTGGAATGAGCAGTTCTTC.

The gene calls are TRBV9 and TRBJ1-2; possibly TRBD1 for D (5 bases). The CDR3 covers 15 residues. Germline V gene sequence: CDR1 SGDLS, CDR2 YYNGEE. V was clipped by 4 bases and J by 4 bases, with 17 bases between them. CDR3 region: CASSIRPGGSYGYTF. The CDR3 DNA reads as TGTGCCAGCAGCATTCGACCGGGGGGATCCTATGGCTACACCTTC.

V and J are TRBV5-1 and TRBJ2-7, with TRBD1 matching over 8 bases. The CDR3 is 14 residues long. V gave up 3 bases and J gave up 2 bases; unmatched junction bases: 4. Germline V gene lookup returns CDR1 SGHRS and CDR2 YFSETQ. The CDR3 protein is CASSSGTGPYEQYF. The CDR3 bases are TGCGCCAGCAGCTCCGGGACAGGCCCCTACGAGCAGTACTTC.

The chain uses TRBV2 and TRBJ1-2; D possibly corresponds to TRBD1 (5 bases). Trimming pared 4 bases from V and 7 bases from J, leaving 13 bases between. This CDR3 has 13 residues. CDR1 is SNHLY and CDR2 is FYNNEI in the germline V gene. Written as DNA, the CDR3 is TGTGCCAGCAGTGGCGGGACGGTGGTTGGCTACACCTTC. Its protein is CASSGGTVVGYTF.

The V call is TRBV18, the J call TRBJ1-3, with TRBD1 as a possible D gene (5 bases). Between the trimmed V and J ends, which lost 6 bases and 0 bases, there was a span of 12 bases. Per germline, CDR1 KGHSH and CDR2 LQKENI. The CDR3 extends over 15 amino acids. The CDR3 sequence: CASSQGDVSGNTIYF. In DNA form, the CDR3 reads TGTGCCAGCTCTCAAGGGGACGTCTCTGGAAACACCATATATTTT.

J is TRBJ2-1 and V is TRBV27; D remains ambiguous. The CDR3 runs 13 residues. Germline values: CDR1 MNHEY, CDR2 SMNVEV (reference sequence). Trimming removed 3 bases from V and 7 bases from J, with 10 bases in between. CDR3 nucleotide sequence: TGTGCCAGCAGTTTGGTCCCGTGGAATGAGCAGTTCTTC. It is translated as CASSLVPWNEQFF.

The chain combines TRBV3-1 (or the pseudogene TRBV3-2) with TRBJ2-5, with 8 positions matching TRBD2. The CDR3 runs 15 residues. Germline V gene lookup returns CDR1 LGHDT and CDR2 YNNKEL (reference sequence). V lost 1 base, J lost 5 bases, and 6 bases stayed unmatched. This chain's CDR3 is CASSQVTGGLETQYF. In DNA, the CDR3 is TGTGCCAGCAGCCAAGTGACGGGGGGGCTTGAGACCCAGTACTTC.

The rearrangement links TRBV9 to TRBJ1-1, with D unresolved. Germline V gene sequence: CDR1 SGDLS, CDR2 YYNGEE. The length of the CDR3 is 14 residues. Trimming took off 3 bases at V and 7 bases at J, with 16 bases between the two ends. CDR3 nucleotide sequence: TGTGCCAGCAGCGGAGAGGGTAGAGAGGATGAAGCTTTCTTT. Translation gives CASSGEGREDEAFF.

The genes are TRBV28 and TRBJ1-2; D ambiguous. Per the germline V gene, CDR1 is MDHEN and CDR2 is SYDVKM. The V end lost 7 bases, the J end lost 7 bases, and 10 bases lay between the germline ends. This CDR3 is built from 11 residues. The CDR3 DNA is TGTGCCAGCATCAATAGTTTTGGCTACACCTTC. As protein: CASINSFGYTF.

The chain links TRBV10-3 to TRBJ1-1; 7 bases align to TRBD1. Germline loops: CDR1 ENHRY, CDR2 SYGVKD. CDR3 length: 13 amino acids. V was pared by 8 bases and J by 0 bases, with 3 bases of the junction left unmatched. DNA of the CDR3: TGTGCCATCCTGGGACAGTTGAACACTGAAGCTTTCTTT. Protein product: CAILGQLNTEAFF.

This chain uses TRBV5-4 with TRBJ2-7; D assignment may be TRBD1 or TRBD2 (5 bases each). The CDR3 sequence is 15 residues long. Germline CDR1 and CDR2: SGHNT and YYREEE (reference sequence). Trimming stripped 4 bases from V and 0 bases from J, with 14 bases between. This CDR3 is CASSNRDLSSYEQYF. For the CDR3, the DNA is TGTGCCAGCAGCAACCGGGACCTCAGCTCCTACGAGCAGTACTTC. Full variable domain (missing parts from reference TRBV5-4 and TRBJ2-7): ETGVTQSPTHLIKTRGQQVTLRCSSQSGHNTVSWYQQALGQGPQFIFQYYREEENGRGNFPPRFSGLQFPNYSSELNVNALELDDSALYLCASSNRDLSSYEQYFGPGTRLTVT.

Worth noting for this clone: Other DNA sequences in this sample translate to the same CDR3. The rearrangement uses TRBV12-3 or TRBV12-4 and TRBJ1-2; TRBD1 might be the D (5 bases). This CDR3 region has 13 residues. Trimming took 2 bases from V and 2 from J, leaving 6 bases between them. The CDR3 loop is CASSLSGNYGYTF. The CDR3 coding sequence is TGTGCCAGCAGTTTATCAGGGAACTATGGCTACACCTTC.

Written as DNA, the CDR3 is TGTGCCAGCAGTGTTGGCAGGGGGCCTGGAAACACCATATATTTT. It specifies CASSVGRGPGNTIYF. V gene TRBV2 combines with J gene TRBJ1-3, with 8 nucleotides matching TRBD1. Trimming removed 4 bases from V and 2 bases from J; junction bases left unmatched: 4. The CDR3 is made up of 15 amino acids. Germline CDR1 is SNHLY and CDR2 is FYNNEI.

The CDR3 DNA sequence: TGTGCCATCAAAGTCCCCGGGGGACAGGGGAACAATGAGCAGTTCTTC. Protein sequence: CAIKVPGGQGNNEQFF. The gene calls are TRBV10-3 and TRBJ2-1; 10 bases are shared with TRBD1. Germline assignment: CDR1 ENHRY and CDR2 SYGVKD. The trim removed 7 bases at V and 5 bases at J, leaving 11 bases unmatched. This CDR3 spans 16 amino acids.

This chain joins TRBV20-1 and TRBJ2-1, with D possibly matching TRBD2 (5 bases). V was cut by 4 bases and J by 7 bases, with 5 bases left in between. Looked up from germline, CDR1 is DFQATT and CDR2 is SNEGSKA (reference sequence). The CDR3 runs to 10 residues. The CDR3 nucleotides are TGCAGTGCTACGGGGAATGAGCAGTTCTTC. Its translation is CSATGNEQFF.

The chain has TRBV9 and TRBJ2-3; D gene ambiguous. V was cut by 0 bases and J by 2 bases, with 7 bases left in between. This CDR3 region has 14 residues. Germline-derived CDR1 and CDR2 are SGDLS and YYNGEE. CDR3 DNA: TGTGCCAGCAGCGTAGAACTAATCACAGATACGCAGTATTTT. Translation: CASSVELITDTQYF. The variable domain in full, with the rest retrieved from reference TRBV9 and TRBJ2-3, is DSGVTQTPKHLITATGQRVTLRCSPRSGDLSVYWYQQSLDQGLQFLIQYYNGEERAKGNILERFSAQQFPDLHSELNLSSLELGDSALYFCASSVELITDTQYFGPGTRLTVL.

The chain employs TRBV6-1 and TRBJ1-2; D unresolved. V lost 3 bases and J lost 5, with 7 bases in between. This CDR3 contains 12 residues. Germline CDR1 reads MNHNS; CDR2 reads SASEGT. CDR3 in amino acids: CASSDNQYGYTF. CDR3 nucleotides: TGTGCCAGCAGTGACAACCAGTATGGCTACACCTTC.

The J gene is TRBJ2-1, the V gene TRBV10-2; D may be TRBD1 or TRBD2 (6 bases each). The CDR3 loop spans 16 amino acids. The germline gives CDR1 WSHSY, CDR2 SAAADI. V was shortened by 3 bases and J by 0 bases, with 12 bases between the two germline ends. CDR3 amino acids: CASSDVGGISYNEQFF. In DNA, the CDR3 is TGCGCCAGCAGTGACGTGGGGGGCATCTCCTACAATGAGCAGTTCTTC.

The gene calls are TRBV7-3 and TRBJ2-2; 7 bases agree with TRBD1. The CDR3 sequence is 14 residues long. Looked up from germline, CDR1 is SGHTA and CDR2 is FQGTGA. The V and J ends lost 7 bases and 0 bases, in that order; junction bases with no gene match: 2. The CDR3: CASKGTANTGELFF. CDR3 DNA: TGTGCCAGCAAGGGGACAGCGAACACCGGGGAGCTGTTTTTT.

This chain connects TRBV19 to TRBJ1-3; weak D call: TRBD1 (5 bases). The CDR3 length is 15 residues. V was shortened by 6 bases and J by 0 bases, with 12 bases between the two germline ends. Germline V gives CDR1 LNHDA, CDR2 SQIVND (reference sequence). The CDR3, as DNA: TGTGCCAGTAGCCGGCGCGACAGCTCTGGAAACACCATATATTTT. This codes for CASSRRDSSGNTIYF. The full variable domain, in which reference TRBV19 and TRBJ1-3 provide the parts outside the CDR3, is DGGITQSPKYLFRKEGQNVTLSCEQNLNHDAMYWYRQDPGQGLRLIYYSQIVNDFQKGDIAEGYSVSREKKESFPLTVTSAQKNPTAFYLCASSRRDSSGNTIYFGEGSWLTVV.

This clone has a single count. The chain links TRBV28 to TRBJ1-4; 8 bases match TRBD1. CDR3 length: 15 residues. Trimming cost V 2 bases and J 5 bases; bases outside gene matches: 4. Germline-derived CDR1 and CDR2 are MDHEN and SYDVKM. The CDR3 nucleotides are TGTGCCAGCAGTTTAAGGACAGGGCGAAATGAAAAACTGTTTTTT. As protein: CASSLRTGRNEKLFF.

This chain connects TRBV29-1 to TRBJ1-3; maybe TRBD1 (5 bases). Trimming removed 0 bases at V and 3 bases at J, with 9 bases between. This CDR3 region has 14 residues. In germline, CDR1 is SQVTM, CDR2 ANQGSEA. As DNA, the CDR3 is TGCAGCGTTGAAGAGGGGGGTTTTGGAAACACCATATATTTT. Its translation is CSVEEGGFGNTIYF.

The chain combines TRBV5-8 with TRBJ2-7; the D is unclear. The CDR3 totals 12 residues. Germline CDR1 is SGHTS and CDR2 is YDEGEE. Trimming left V 4 bases short and J 2 bases short, with 7 bases between. The CDR3 spells CASSLTPYEQYF. CDR3 sequence (DNA): TGTGCCAGCAGCCTGACACCCTACGAGCAGTACTTC.